This T cell receptor beta chain was sequenced during a study of response to subunit inactivated influenza vaccine. Study findings and constraints: T cells newly recruited by each seasonal influenza vaccination are few, the authors suggested.

One entry per CDR3 protein results from TCRdb running MiXCR on the RT-PCR reads. Among around 850,000 distinct CDR3 sequences listed, about 18% were seen once. Trimming pared 4 bases from V and 10 bases from J, leaving 19 bases between. The CDR3 length is 14 residues. CDR1 and CDR2 (germline): SGHTA, FQGTGA. About this clonotype itself: Its specificity is not known.

The material sequenced was PBMCs from blood, taken more than 4 days after vaccination. The source is a man aged 50-59 years who received an inactivated influenza vaccine. The chain recombines TRBV7-3 with TRBJ1-1; D is ambiguous. CDR3 residues: CASSCCGYGRSAFF. The CDR3, as DNA: TGTGCCAGCAGCTGTTGCGGATATGGGAGATCAGCTTTCTTT.